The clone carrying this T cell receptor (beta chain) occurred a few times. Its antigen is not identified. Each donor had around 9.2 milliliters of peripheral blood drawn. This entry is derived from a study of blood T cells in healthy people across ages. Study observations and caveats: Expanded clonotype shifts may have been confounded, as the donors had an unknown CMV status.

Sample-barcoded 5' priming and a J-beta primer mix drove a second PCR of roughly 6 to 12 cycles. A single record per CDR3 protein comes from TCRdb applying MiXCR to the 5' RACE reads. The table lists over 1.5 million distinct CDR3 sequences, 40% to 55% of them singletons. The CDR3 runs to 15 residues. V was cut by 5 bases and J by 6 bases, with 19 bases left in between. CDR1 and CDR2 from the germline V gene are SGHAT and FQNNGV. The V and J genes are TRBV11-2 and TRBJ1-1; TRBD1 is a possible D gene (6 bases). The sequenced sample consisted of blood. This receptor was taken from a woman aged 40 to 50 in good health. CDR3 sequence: CASSASVGGRAEAFF. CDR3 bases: TGTGCCAGCAGCGCCTCAGTAGGGGGGAGGGCTGAAGCTTTCTTT. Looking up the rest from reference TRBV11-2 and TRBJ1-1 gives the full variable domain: EAGVAQSPRYKIIEKRQSVAFWCNPISGHATLYWYQQILGQGPKLLIQFQNNGVVDDSQLPKDRFSAERLKGVDSTLKIQPAKLEDSAVYLCASSASVGGRAEAFFGQGTRLTVV.